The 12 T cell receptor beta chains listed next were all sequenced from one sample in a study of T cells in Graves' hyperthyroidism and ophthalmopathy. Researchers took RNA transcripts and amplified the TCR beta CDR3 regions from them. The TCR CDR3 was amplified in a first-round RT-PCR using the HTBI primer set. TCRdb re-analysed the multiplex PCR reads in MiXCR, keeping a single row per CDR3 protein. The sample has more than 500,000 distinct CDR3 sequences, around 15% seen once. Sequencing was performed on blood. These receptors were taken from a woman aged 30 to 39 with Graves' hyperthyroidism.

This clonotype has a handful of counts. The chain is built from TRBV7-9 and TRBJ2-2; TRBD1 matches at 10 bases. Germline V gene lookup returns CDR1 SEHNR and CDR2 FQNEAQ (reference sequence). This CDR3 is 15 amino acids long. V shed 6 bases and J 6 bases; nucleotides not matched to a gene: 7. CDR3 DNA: TGTGCCAGCAGAAAGGACAGGGGGGGAGCCGGGGAGCTGTTTTTT. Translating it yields CASRKDRGGAGELFF.

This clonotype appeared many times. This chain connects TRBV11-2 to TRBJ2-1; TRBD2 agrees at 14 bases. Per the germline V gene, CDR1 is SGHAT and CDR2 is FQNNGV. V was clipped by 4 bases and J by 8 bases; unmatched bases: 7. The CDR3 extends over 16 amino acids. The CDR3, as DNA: TGTGCCAGCAGCTCGGGGACTAGCGGGAGTTTTCATGAGCAGTTCTTC. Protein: CASSSGTSGSFHEQFF.

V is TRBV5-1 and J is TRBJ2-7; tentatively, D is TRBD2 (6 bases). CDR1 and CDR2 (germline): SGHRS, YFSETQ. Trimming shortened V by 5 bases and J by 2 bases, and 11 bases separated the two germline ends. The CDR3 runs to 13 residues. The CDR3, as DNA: TGCGCCAGCAGATGGGACTCGGCCTACGAGCAGTACTTC. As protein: CASRWDSAYEQYF.

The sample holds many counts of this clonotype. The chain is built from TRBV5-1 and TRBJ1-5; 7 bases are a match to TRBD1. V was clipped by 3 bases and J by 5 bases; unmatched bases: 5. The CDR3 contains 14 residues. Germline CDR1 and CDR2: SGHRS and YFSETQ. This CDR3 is CASSWGQPDQPQHF. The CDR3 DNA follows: TGCGCCAGCAGCTGGGGACAGCCGGATCAGCCCCAGCATTTT. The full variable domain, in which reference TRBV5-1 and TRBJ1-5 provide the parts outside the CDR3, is KAGVTQTPRYLIKTRGQQVTLSCSPISGHRSVSWYQQTPGQGLQFLFEYFSETQRNKGNFPGRFSGRQFSNSRSEMNVSTLELGDSALYLCASSWGQPDQPQHFGDGTRLSIL.

In DNA form, the CDR3 reads TGTGCTTGGGGAGTGAACACTGAAGCTTTCTTT. This codes for CAWGVNTEAFF. The V gene is TRBV7-9, the J gene TRBJ1-1; no definite D call. The CDR3 has 11 residues. Germline V CDR1 and CDR2: SEHNR, FQNEAQ (reference sequence).

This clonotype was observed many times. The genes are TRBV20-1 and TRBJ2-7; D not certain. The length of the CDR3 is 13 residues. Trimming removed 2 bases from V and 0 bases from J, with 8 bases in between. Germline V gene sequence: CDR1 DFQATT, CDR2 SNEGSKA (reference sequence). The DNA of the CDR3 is TGCAGTGCTAGATCTGTCGACTCCTACGAGCAGTACTTC. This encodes CSARSVDSYEQYF.

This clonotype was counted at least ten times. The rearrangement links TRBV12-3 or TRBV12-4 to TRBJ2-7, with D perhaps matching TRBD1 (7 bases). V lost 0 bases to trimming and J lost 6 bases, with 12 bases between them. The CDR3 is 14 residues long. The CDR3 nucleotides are TGTGCCAGCAGTTTAGCCCCCAGGGGGGTCGAGCAGTACTTC. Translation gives CASSLAPRGVEQYF.

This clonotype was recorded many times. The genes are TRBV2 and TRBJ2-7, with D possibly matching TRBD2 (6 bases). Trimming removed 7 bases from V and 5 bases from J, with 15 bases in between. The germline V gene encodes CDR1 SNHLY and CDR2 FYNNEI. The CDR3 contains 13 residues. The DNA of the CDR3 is TGTGCCAGCATCACGGGATCGGGGGACGAGCAGTACTTC. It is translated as CASITGSGDEQYF.

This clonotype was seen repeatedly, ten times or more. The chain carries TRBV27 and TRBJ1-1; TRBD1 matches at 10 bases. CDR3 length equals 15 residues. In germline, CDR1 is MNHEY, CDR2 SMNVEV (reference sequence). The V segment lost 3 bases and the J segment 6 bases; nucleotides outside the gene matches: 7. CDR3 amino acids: CASSFMTGGKAEAFF. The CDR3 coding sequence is TGTGCCAGCAGTTTTATGACAGGGGGCAAAGCTGAAGCTTTCTTT.

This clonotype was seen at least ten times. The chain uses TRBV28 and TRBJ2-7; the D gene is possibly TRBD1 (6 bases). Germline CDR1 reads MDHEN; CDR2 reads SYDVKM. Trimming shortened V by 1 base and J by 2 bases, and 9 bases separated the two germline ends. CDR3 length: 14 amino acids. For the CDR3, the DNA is TGTGCCAGCAGTTTATCGGACAGTACCTACGAGCAGTACTTC. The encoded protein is CASSLSDSTYEQYF.

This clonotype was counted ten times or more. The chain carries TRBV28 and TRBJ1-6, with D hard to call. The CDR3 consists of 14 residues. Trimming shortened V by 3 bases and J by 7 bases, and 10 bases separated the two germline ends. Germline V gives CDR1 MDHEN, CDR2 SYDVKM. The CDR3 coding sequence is TGTGCCAGCAGTTTCTTAAGCGGGAATTCACCCCTCCACTTT. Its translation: CASSFLSGNSPLHF.

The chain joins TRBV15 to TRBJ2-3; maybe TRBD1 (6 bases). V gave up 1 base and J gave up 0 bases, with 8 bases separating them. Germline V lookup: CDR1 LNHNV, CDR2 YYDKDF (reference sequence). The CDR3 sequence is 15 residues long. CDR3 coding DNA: TGTGCCACCAGCAGAGGACAGGAAAGCACAGATACGCAGTATTTT. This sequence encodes CATSRGQESTDTQYF.